The 18 T cell receptor beta chains below all came from one sample that was sequenced in a study of CD8 T cells in ankylosing spondylitis. A single record per CDR3 protein comes from TCRdb applying MiXCR to the 5' RACE reads. Of 250,000 to 350,000 distinct CDR3 sequences listed, approximately 20% were seen once; the top ten hold around 8%. Sequenced sample: blood, either unsorted or a sorted T cell fraction (not recorded which). The receptors shown here come from a male donor with ankylosing spondylitis or in good health (not recorded which).

As concerns this clonotype: This clone may be a read error of a much larger clone one base away. The chain links TRBV7-6 to TRBJ2-3, with TRBD2 matching over 10 bases. The CDR3 has 16 amino acids. Per the germline V gene, CDR1 is SGHVS and CDR2 is FNYEAQ. The CDR3 DNA reads TGTGCCAGCTGCTTCCGAGGACTAGCGGAAACAGATACGCAGTATTTT. This sequence encodes CASCFRGLAETDTQYF.

The chain couples TRBV24-1 to TRBJ2-3; TRBD1 agrees at 8 bases. The ends lost 4 bases at V and 4 bases at J; junction bases unmatched: 3. CDR3 length: 14 amino acids. The V gene's germline CDR1 is KGHDR and CDR2 SFDVKD. In DNA form, the CDR3 reads TGTGCCACCAGTGAGGACAGGGCTGCAGATACGCAGTATTTT. It specifies CATSEDRAADTQYF.

This clonotype was picked up a small number of times. The genes are TRBV7-8 and TRBJ2-7; 8 bases map to TRBD2. There are 15 residues in the CDR3. Germline CDR1 reads SGHVS; CDR2 reads FQNEAQ. V trimming: 1 base; J trimming: 5 bases; junction bases outside the gene matches: 7. This chain's CDR3 is CASSLEAGTRNEQYV. The CDR3, as DNA: TGTGCCAGCAGCTTAGAAGCCGGGACTAGGAACGAGCAGTACGTC.

The chain carries TRBV7-8 and TRBJ2-1; either TRBD1 or TRBD2 may fit D (6 bases each). This CDR3 comprises 13 residues. Trimming stripped 3 bases from V and 9 bases from J, with 12 bases between. Germline V lookup: CDR1 SGHVS, CDR2 FQNEAQ. CDR3 amino acids: CASSLSGEAEQFF. The CDR3 DNA sequence: TGTGCCAGCAGCTTGTCAGGGGAGGCTGAGCAGTTCTTC.

This clonotype was recorded a few times. J is TRBJ2-4 and V is TRBV5-1, with TRBD2 as a possible D gene (6 bases). V dropped 8 bases and J dropped 4 bases, with 7 bases sitting between them. The CDR3 spans 11 residues. The germline V gene encodes CDR1 SGHRS and CDR2 YFSETQ. The CDR3: CASREKNIQYF. The CDR3 DNA is TGCGCCAGTCGGGAGAAAAACATTCAGTACTTC.

This sequence joins TRBV7-3 and TRBJ2-1; 8 nucleotides match TRBD2. V shed 0 bases, J shed 15 bases, and the junction held 7 bases outside the gene matches. Germline CDR1 and CDR2: SGHTA and FQGTGA. The CDR3 runs 13 residues. The CDR3 region has the DNA TGTGCCAGCAGCTTAACCCCCGGGACTAGTACGTTCTTC. This gives the protein CASSLTPGTSTFF.

This clonotype was counted only a few times. V and J are TRBV12-3 or TRBV12-4 and TRBJ1-1; D not certain. Trimming left V 3 bases short and J 1 base short, with 15 bases between. The length of the CDR3 is 16 residues. CDR3 coding DNA: TGTGCCAGCAGTTTGAGGGTGGCGGGTGAGAACACTGAAGCTTTCTTT. Translation gives CASSLRVAGENTEAFF.

This clonotype was seen repeatedly, ten times or more. This chain links TRBV6-1 with TRBJ2-2, with 8 bases that match TRBD1. The junction had 3 bases not matched to a gene; V was cut back by 6 bases and J by 6 bases. This CDR3 is built from 13 residues. Per the germline V gene, CDR1 is MNHNS and CDR2 is SASEGT. The CDR3 DNA reads as TGTGCCAGCAGAGAGACAGGGGCCGGGGAGCTGTTTTTT. Translation: CASRETGAGELFF.

This clonotype came up a few times. The chain carries TRBV29-1 and TRBJ2-2; D is ambiguous. Trimming shortened V by 7 bases and J by 6 bases, and 9 bases separated the two germline ends. Germline V lookup: CDR1 SQVTM, CDR2 ANQGSEA. This CDR3 is 11 amino acids long. Here the CDR3 reads CSAETAGELFF. The CDR3 DNA sequence: TGCAGCGCCGAGACGGCCGGGGAGCTGTTTTTT.

The chain recombines TRBV6-1 with TRBJ1-6, with 9 bases identical to TRBD1. The CDR3 is 16 amino acids. The junction had 12 bases not matched to a gene; V was cut back by 6 bases and J by 9 bases. Per the germline V gene, CDR1 is MNHNS and CDR2 is SASEGT. The CDR3 loop reads CASSLTGTGLGSPLHF. In DNA, the CDR3 is TGTGCCAGCAGCCTCACCGGGACAGGGTTAGGTTCACCCCTCCACTTT.

The J gene is TRBJ2-5, the V gene TRBV14; D is unresolved. Trimming removed 4 bases at V and 2 bases at J, with 8 bases between. CDR3 length: 13 residues. CDR1 SGHDN and CDR2 FVKESK come from the germline V gene. The CDR3 here is CASSPYWQETQYF. CDR3 coding DNA: TGTGCCAGCAGCCCTTATTGGCAAGAGACCCAGTACTTC.

The rearrangement uses TRBV4-2 and TRBJ1-5, with unresolved D. CDR3 length: 15 amino acids. The V and J ends lost 4 bases and 0 bases respectively, with 10 bases between them. Per the germline V gene, CDR1 is LGHNA and CDR2 is YNFKEQ. This chain's CDR3 is CASSPQRGSNQPQHF. DNA for the CDR3: TGTGCCAGCAGCCCCCAAAGAGGTAGCAATCAGCCCCAGCATTTT.

This clonotype occurred a few times. The chain has TRBV7-2 and TRBJ2-3; no clear D gene. Germline CDR1 is SGHTA and CDR2 is FQGNSA. The CDR3 is 14 amino acids. V dropped 5 bases and J dropped 4 bases, with 13 bases sitting between them. In DNA form, the CDR3 reads TGTGCCAGCAGCCCCGATTACGGCGCAGATACGCAGTATTTT. Its protein product is CASSPDYGADTQYF.

This clonotype was recorded a few times. The chain combines TRBV20-1 with TRBJ2-5; TRBD2 aligns across 7 bases. Germline V CDR1 and CDR2: DFQATT, SNEGSKA (reference sequence). The CDR3 extends over 13 amino acids. The CDR3: CRTSSGSQETQYF. DNA for the CDR3: TGCAGGACCTCTAGCGGCTCCCAAGAGACCCAGTACTTC.

This chain uses TRBV24-1 with TRBJ2-5, with 12 positions matching TRBD2. The junction had 12 bases not matched to a gene; V was cut back by 7 bases and J by 4 bases. There are 17 residues in the CDR3. The germline V gene has CDR1 KGHDR and CDR2 SFDVKD. The CDR3 nucleotides read TGTGCCACCAGCGATACTAGCGGGAGGCAGGGAAGAGAGACCCAGTACTTC. Its translation: CATSDTSGRQGRETQYF.

This clonotype has only a few counts. The chain has TRBV5-1 and TRBJ1-5; D gene unclear. The CDR3 is made up of 13 amino acids. CDR1 and CDR2 (germline): SGHRS, YFSETQ. The V end lost 1 base, the J end lost 7 bases, and 9 bases lay between the germline ends. CDR3 protein: CASSLFEGQPQHF. DNA of the CDR3: TGCGCCAGCAGCTTGTTTGAAGGACAGCCCCAGCATTTT. Combining the CDR3 with reference TRBV5-1 and TRBJ1-5 gives the whole variable domain KAGVTQTPRYLIKTRGQQVTLSCSPISGHRSVSWYQQTPGQGLQFLFEYFSETQRNKGNFPGRFSGRQFSNSRSEMNVSTLELGDSALYLCASSLFEGQPQHFGDGTRLSIL.

This clonotype was recorded many times. The rearrangement links TRBV5-6 to TRBJ2-1, with TRBD1 identical over 11 bases. J was trimmed by 6 bases and V by 2 bases; bases with no gene match: 4. This CDR3 has 15 amino acids. CDR1 SGHDT and CDR2 YYEEEE come from the germline V gene. CDR3 loop: CASSLTGTGGNEQFF. For the CDR3, the DNA is TGTGCCAGCAGCTTAACCGGGACAGGGGGCAATGAGCAGTTCTTC.

This clonotype was counted only a few times. The DNA of the CDR3 is TGTGCCAGCAGCGTAGACCCCTTGGCTCCCGGCACCGGGGAGCTGTTTTTT. Its protein product is CASSVDPLAPGTGELFF. The J gene is TRBJ2-2, the V gene TRBV9, with unresolved D. V gave up 0 bases and J gave up 4 bases, with 16 bases separating them. This CDR3 has 17 amino acids. CDR1 is SGDLS and CDR2 is YYNGEE in the germline V gene.